This T cell receptor (beta chain) was recovered during a study of T cell responses to AZD1222 COVID-19 vaccine. Study as a whole: Whether given at about 4 or about 12 weeks, second doses were pooled.

Broader study findings: Females made up more of the donors, who were largely white British, and clonal diversity may have come out too low.

Germline V gene lookup returns CDR1 WSHSY and CDR2 SAAADI. Trimming removed 2 bases at V and 7 bases at J, with 12 bases between. The CDR3 has 14 residues. Produced via immunoSEQ multiplex PCR; TCRdb's table is partial and in-frame only. The table includes some 90,000 clones, nearly 90% detected once. As for this clone: Its cognate antigen is unknown.

The chain employs TRBV10-2 and TRBJ2-1, with a weak D call TRBD2 (5 bases). The sequence was collected from an adult in good health. The sample consisted of peripheral blood, taken on day 0 of AZD1222 vaccination. The CDR3 DNA reads as TGCGCCAGCAGTGAGCAAAGGCCGGGGAATGAGCAGTTCTTC. Its translation is CASSEQRPGNEQFF.